A selection of T cell receptor beta chains follows, all from one sample in a study of cytomegalovirus exposure and HLA in healthy donors. Libraries were prepared by immunoSEQ multiplex PCR; TCRdb keeps only in-frame clonotypes and omits some of them. Here the sample spans 90,000 to 120,000 clones, 65% to 85% being singletons. Sequences were obtained from PBMCs. The source of these receptors is a man aged 25 to 40 in good health and CMV-seronegative. The CDR3 runs from the conserved cysteine through the conserved F or W. The order of the fields is clone size, V gene, J gene, D gene, CDR3 protein, CDR3 DNA. A D gene is named only where the DNA matches it firmly. Clone size is shown for a subset of rows, as once, few, many or a class of expanded clone.

clone_size: -
v_call: TRBV7-9
j_call: TRBJ2-1
d_call: -
cdr3_aa: CASSPLAWREANNEQFF
cdr3_nt: TGTGCCAGCAGCCCCTTGGCATGGAGGGAGGCAAACAATGAGCAGTTCTTC

clone_size: -
v_call: TRBV30
j_call: TRBJ1-1
d_call: -
cdr3_aa: CAWSYPAKNTEAFF
cdr3_nt: TGTGCCTGGAGTTACCCAGCGAAGAACACTGAAGCTTTCTTT

clone_size: -
v_call: TRBV10-1
j_call: TRBJ1-2
d_call: TRBD1
cdr3_aa: CASSGGQGILNYGYTF
cdr3_nt: TGCGCCAGCAGTGGTGGACAGGGTATATTAAACTATGGCTACACCTTC

clone_size: -
v_call: TRBV9
j_call: TRBJ1-1
d_call: -
cdr3_aa: CASSAKNTEAFF
cdr3_nt: TGTGCCAGCAGCGCCAAGAACACTGAAGCTTTCTTT

clone_size: -
v_call: TRBV29-1
j_call: TRBJ2-1
d_call: TRBD2
cdr3_aa: CSVPSGHYNEQFF
cdr3_nt: TGCAGCGTCCCTAGCGGGCACTACAATGAGCAGTTCTTC

clone_size: -
v_call: TRBV29-1
j_call: TRBJ2-5
d_call: -
cdr3_aa: CSVAPGWETQYF
cdr3_nt: TGCAGCGTAGCTCCGGGGTGGGAGACCCAGTACTTC

clone_size: -
v_call: TRBV7-4
j_call: TRBJ1-2
d_call: TRBD1
cdr3_aa: CASSSQGADYGYTF
cdr3_nt: TGTGCCAGCAGCTCACAGGGGGCAGACTATGGCTACACCTTC

clone_size: -
v_call: TRBV6-1
j_call: TRBJ2-5
d_call: TRBD1
cdr3_aa: CASSERDRDGETQYF
cdr3_nt: TGTGCCAGCAGTGAACGAGACAGGGATGGCGAGACCCAGTACTTC

clone_size: -
v_call: TRBV9
j_call: TRBJ1-4
d_call: TRBD1
cdr3_aa: CASSVAGGAREKLFF
cdr3_nt: TGTGCCAGCAGCGTAGCAGGGGGCGCAAGGGAAAAACTGTTTTTT

clone_size: once
v_call: TRBV10-2
j_call: TRBJ2-7
d_call: -
cdr3_aa: CASRGTGRQVSYEQYF
cdr3_nt: TGCGCCAGCAGAGGGACCGGCCGACAGGTCTCCTACGAGCAGTACTTC

clone_size: few
v_call: TRBV5-6
j_call: TRBJ1-1
d_call: TRBD1
cdr3_aa: CASSPGTGVITEAFF
cdr3_nt: TGTGCCAGCAGCCCCGGGACAGGGGTTATCACTGAAGCTTTCTTT

clone_size: -
v_call: TRBV5-3
j_call: TRBJ2-7
d_call: -
cdr3_aa: CARSLLDTGYEQYF
cdr3_nt: TGTGCCAGAAGCTTGTTGGATACAGGCTACGAGCAGTACTTC

clone_size: -
v_call: TRBV19
j_call: TRBJ2-3
d_call: -
cdr3_aa: CASSLGFRDTQYF
cdr3_nt: TGTGCCAGTAGTCTTGGTTTCAGAGATACGCAGTATTTT

clone_size: -
v_call: TRBV2
j_call: TRBJ1-1
d_call: TRBD1
cdr3_aa: CASSPTGGAGTEAFF
cdr3_nt: TGTGCCAGCAGTCCAACAGGGGGCGCGGGCACTGAAGCTTTCTTT

clone_size: -
v_call: TRBV2
j_call: TRBJ2-1
d_call: -
cdr3_aa: CATKPLVSRAPRPEQFF
cdr3_nt: TGTGCCACCAAGCCCCTTGTGAGCAGGGCCCCGCGGCCTGAGCAGTTCTTC

clone_size: -
v_call: TRBV7-3
j_call: TRBJ1-2
d_call: TRBD1
cdr3_aa: CASSSGQGGGYTF
cdr3_nt: TGTGCCAGCAGCTCCGGACAGGGAGGGGGCTACACCTTC

clone_size: few
v_call: TRBV6-1
j_call: TRBJ2-7
d_call: -
cdr3_aa: CASSVQGPLSYEQYF
cdr3_nt: TGTGCCAGCAGTGTTCAGGGCCCACTCTCCTACGAGCAGTACTTC

clone_size: -
v_call: TRBV5-6
j_call: TRBJ2-7
d_call: -
cdr3_aa: CASSLVLSSYEQYF
cdr3_nt: TGTGCCAGCAGCCTGGTGTTGAGCTCCTACGAGCAGTACTTC

clone_size: -
v_call: TRBV2
j_call: TRBJ2-5
d_call: TRBD1
cdr3_aa: CASGDRTGRETQYF
cdr3_nt: TGTGCCAGCGGAGACCGGACAGGGAGGGAGACCCAGTACTTC

clone_size: -
v_call: TRBV27
j_call: TRBJ1-6
d_call: TRBD1
cdr3_aa: CASNTGGSPLHF
cdr3_nt: TGTGCCAGTAATACAGGGGGCTCACCCCTCCACTTT

clone_size: -
v_call: TRBV9
j_call: TRBJ2-3
d_call: -
cdr3_aa: CASSVGPTDTQYF
cdr3_nt: TGTGCCAGCAGCGTAGGGCCGACAGATACGCAGTATTTT

clone_size: -
v_call: TRBV13
j_call: TRBJ2-3
d_call: -
cdr3_aa: CASSSGLPSTDTQYF
cdr3_nt: TGTGCCAGCAGCTCCGGACTACCTAGCACAGATACGCAGTATTTT

clone_size: -
v_call: TRBV2
j_call: TRBJ1-1
d_call: TRBD1
cdr3_aa: CASPEGDSVEAFF
cdr3_nt: TGTGCCAGCCCTGAAGGGGACAGCGTGGAAGCTTTCTTT

clone_size: once
v_call: TRBV23-1
j_call: TRBJ2-7
d_call: -
cdr3_aa: CASSRGWDIHSYEQYF
cdr3_nt: TGCGCCAGCAGTCGCGGGTGGGACATTCACTCCTACGAGCAGTACTTC

clone_size: few
v_call: TRBV6-6
j_call: TRBJ1-1
d_call: TRBD1
cdr3_aa: CASRPVTGRFEAFF
cdr3_nt: TGTGCCAGCAGACCGGTGACAGGGCGATTTGAAGCTTTCTTT

clone_size: -
v_call: TRBV5-1
j_call: TRBJ2-7
d_call: TRBD2
cdr3_aa: CASSLGAGGYEQYF
cdr3_nt: TGCGCCAGCAGCTTGGGGGCGGGGGGCTACGAGCAGTACTTC

clone_size: -
v_call: TRBV4-1
j_call: TRBJ2-2
d_call: -
cdr3_aa: CASSLRRGPEDHTGELFF
cdr3_nt: TGCGCCAGCAGCCTCCGCAGGGGACCAGAGGACCATACCGGGGAGCTGTTTTTT

clone_size: -
v_call: TRBV5-1
j_call: TRBJ2-1
d_call: -
cdr3_aa: CASSLIVLEQFF
cdr3_nt: TGCGCCAGCAGCCTGATAGTCCTAGAGCAGTTCTTC

clone_size: -
v_call: TRBV28
j_call: TRBJ2-7
d_call: TRBD2
cdr3_aa: CASGTSGQSYEQYF
cdr3_nt: TGTGCCAGCGGAACTAGCGGGCAATCCTACGAGCAGTACTTC

clone_size: -
v_call: TRBV6-4
j_call: TRBJ2-1
d_call: TRBD2
cdr3_aa: CASSDGLAGGIEQFF
cdr3_nt: TGTGCCAGCAGTGACGGACTAGCGGGAGGGATTGAGCAGTTCTTC

clone_size: -
v_call: TRBV19
j_call: TRBJ1-3
d_call: TRBD1
cdr3_aa: CASSGDRGNTIYF
cdr3_nt: TGTGCCAGTAGTGGGGACAGGGGAAACACCATATATTTT

clone_size: -
v_call: TRBV9
j_call: TRBJ1-1
d_call: -
cdr3_aa: CASSVDRQGNVEAFF
cdr3_nt: TGTGCCAGCAGCGTAGATAGGCAGGGAAATGTTGAAGCTTTCTTT

clone_size: -
v_call: TRBV30
j_call: TRBJ1-2
d_call: -
cdr3_aa: CAWSIPFVLGYTF
cdr3_nt: TGTGCCTGGTCTATCCCTTTTGTCTTGGGCTACACCTTC

clone_size: few
v_call: TRBV6-1
j_call: TRBJ1-4
d_call: -
cdr3_aa: CASSETENEKLFF
cdr3_nt: TGTGCCAGCAGTGAAACAGAGAATGAAAAACTGTTTTTT

clone_size: -
v_call: TRBV27
j_call: TRBJ1-5
d_call: TRBD1
cdr3_aa: CASSLDRRNQPQHF
cdr3_nt: TGTGCCAGCAGTTTGGACAGGCGCAATCAGCCCCAGCATTTT

clone_size: -
v_call: TRBV11-2
j_call: TRBJ2-2
d_call: -
cdr3_aa: CASSLGGTNTGELFF
cdr3_nt: TGTGCCAGCAGCTTAGGCGGGACGAACACCGGGGAGCTGTTTTTT

clone_size: -
v_call: TRBV29-1
j_call: TRBJ1-4
d_call: TRBD1
cdr3_aa: CSVGDRFNEKLFF
cdr3_nt: TGCAGCGTTGGGGACAGGTTTAATGAAAAACTGTTTTTT

clone_size: -
v_call: TRBV5-1
j_call: TRBJ2-7
d_call: TRBD2
cdr3_aa: CASSYARTSGSTGNEQYF
cdr3_nt: TGCGCCAGCAGCTACGCCAGGACTAGCGGGAGTACGGGTAACGAGCAGTACTTC

clone_size: -
v_call: TRBV10-3
j_call: TRBJ1-1
d_call: -
cdr3_aa: CAISGPGEGSTEAFF
cdr3_nt: TGTGCCATCAGTGGACCCGGGGAGGGTAGCACTGAAGCTTTCTTT

clone_size: -
v_call: TRBV5-4
j_call: TRBJ1-6
d_call: -
cdr3_aa: CASSFAGRHVSPLHF
cdr3_nt: TGTGCCAGCAGCTTTGCGGGGCGACACGTCTCACCCCTCCACTTT

clone_size: -
v_call: TRBV25-1
j_call: TRBJ2-7
d_call: TRBD2
cdr3_aa: CASSASGTYEQYF
cdr3_nt: TGTGCCAGCAGTGCTAGCGGGACCTACGAGCAGTACTTC

clone_size: -
v_call: TRBV7-9
j_call: TRBJ2-7
d_call: -
cdr3_aa: CASSLVQGYSYEQYF
cdr3_nt: TGTGCCAGCAGCTTAGTGCAGGGGTATTCCTACGAGCAGTACTTC

clone_size: -
v_call: TRBV29-1
j_call: TRBJ2-1
d_call: TRBD2
cdr3_aa: CSVVGGEYNEQFF
cdr3_nt: TGCAGCGTTGTTGGGGGGGAGTACAATGAGCAGTTCTTC

clone_size: few
v_call: TRBV5-4
j_call: TRBJ1-5
d_call: -
cdr3_aa: CASSRWGGNQPQHF
cdr3_nt: TGTGCCAGCAGCCGATGGGGCGGCAATCAGCCCCAGCATTTT

clone_size: -
v_call: TRBV6-1
j_call: TRBJ2-2
d_call: -
cdr3_aa: CASSESAGTNTGELFF
cdr3_nt: TGTGCCAGCAGTGAATCGGCGGGAACGAACACCGGGGAGCTGTTTTTT

clone_size: -
v_call: TRBV28
j_call: TRBJ2-7
d_call: TRBD1
cdr3_aa: CASSTGLRDRHDEQYF
cdr3_nt: TGTGCCAGCAGTACAGGCCTCCGGGACAGGCACGACGAGCAGTACTTC

clone_size: -
v_call: TRBV13
j_call: TRBJ1-5
d_call: TRBD1
cdr3_aa: CASSSGGTGQPQHF
cdr3_nt: TGTGCCAGCAGCTCAGGGGGTACGGGACAGCCCCAGCATTTT

clone_size: -
v_call: TRBV4-1
j_call: TRBJ1-1
d_call: TRBD1
cdr3_aa: CASTQGQMNTEAFF
cdr3_nt: TGCGCCAGCACCCAGGGACAGATGAACACTGAAGCTTTCTTT

clone_size: -
v_call: TRBV7-2
j_call: TRBJ2-3
d_call: -
cdr3_aa: CASSSMFTDTQYF
cdr3_nt: TGTGCCAGCAGCTCCATGTTTACAGATACGCAGTATTTT

clone_size: -
v_call: TRBV6-5
j_call: TRBJ2-1
d_call: -
cdr3_aa: CASSYSGTNYNEQFF
cdr3_nt: TGTGCCAGCAGTTACTCAGGGACAAACTACAATGAGCAGTTCTTC

clone_size: once
v_call: TRBV10-1
j_call: TRBJ1-1
d_call: -
cdr3_aa: CASSSRRRNTEAFF
cdr3_nt: TGCGCCAGCAGTTCTCGACGGAGAAACACTGAAGCTTTCTTT

clone_size: -
v_call: TRBV6-1
j_call: TRBJ1-1
d_call: TRBD1
cdr3_aa: CASSERQGAGAEAFF
cdr3_nt: TGTGCCAGCAGTGAGAGACAGGGGGCCGGGGCTGAAGCTTTCTTT

clone_size: -
v_call: TRBV5-8
j_call: TRBJ2-5
d_call: -
cdr3_aa: CASDPRGKETQYF
cdr3_nt: TGTGCCAGCGACCCGAGGGGGAAAGAGACCCAGTACTTC

clone_size: once
v_call: TRBV10-2
j_call: TRBJ2-1
d_call: TRBD2
cdr3_aa: CASSDAPGLAGGEQFF
cdr3_nt: TGCGCCAGCAGTGACGCGCCGGGACTAGCGGGAGGCGAGCAGTTCTTC

clone_size: -
v_call: TRBV7-2
j_call: TRBJ1-1
d_call: -
cdr3_aa: CASSLLGAAEAFF
cdr3_nt: TGTGCCAGCAGCTTATTGGGGGCAGCTGAAGCTTTCTTT